The 32 T cell receptor beta chains reported below all come from one sample, sequenced in a study of graft-versus-host responses after intestinal transplantation. The repertoire was sequenced with immunoSEQ multiplex PCR; TCRdb's copy has only in-frame clones and lacks some. The table lists about 96,000 clones, roughly nine tenths of them singletons. No antigen has been identified for these receptors. The sample was unstimulated CD4+ T cells sorted from spleen or lymph node cells, taken before intestinal transplant. The source of these receptors is a human donor who received an intestinal transplant.

This sequence joins TRBV5-1 and TRBJ2-2; weak D call: TRBD2 (6 bases). V was clipped by 6 bases and J by 0 bases, with 9 bases between them. Germline-derived CDR1 and CDR2 are SGHRS and YFSETQ. The CDR3 loop spans 14 amino acids. CDR3 DNA sequence: TGCGCCAGCATAAGGGACTCGAACACCGGGGAGCTGTTTTTT. Its protein is CASIRDSNTGELFF. Full variable domain (remainder filled in from reference TRBV5-1 and TRBJ2-2): KAGVTQTPRYLIKTRGQQVTLSCSPISGHRSVSWYQQTPGQGLQFLFEYFSETQRNKGNFPGRFSGRQFSNSRSEMNVSTLELGDSALYLCASIRDSNTGELFFGEGSRLTVL.

This chain's CDR3 is CASSLSSGGAYNEQFF. CDR3 coding DNA: TGCGCCAGCAGCTTGTCTAGCGGGGGGGCGTACAATGAGCAGTTCTTC. This sequence joins TRBV5-1 and TRBJ2-1; 12 positions agree with TRBD2. Germline CDR1 reads SGHRS; CDR2 reads YFSETQ. The CDR3 contains 16 residues. Unmatched junction bases numbered 3, after V lost 1 base and J lost 4 bases.

The V and J genes are TRBV5-5 and TRBJ1-1; D is uncertain. The V end lost 3 bases, the J end lost 7 bases, and 13 bases lay between the germline ends. This CDR3 comprises 13 residues. Germline V lookup: CDR1 SGHKS, CDR2 YYEKEE (reference sequence). CDR3 protein: CASSSVNSLEAFF. For the CDR3, the DNA is TGTGCCAGCAGCTCGGTAAATTCCCTTGAAGCTTTCTTT.

The chain recombines TRBV6-6 with TRBJ1-1; D is unresolved. The V gene lost 2 bases and the J gene lost 5 bases, with 12 bases spanning the gap. The CDR3 contains 14 residues. Looked up from germline, CDR1 is MNHNY and CDR2 is SVGAGI (reference sequence). In DNA, the CDR3 is TGTGCCAGCAGTTACGGACCCCGAGGGACTGAAGCTTTCTTT. Encoded protein: CASSYGPRGTEAFF.

The chain couples TRBV18 to TRBJ1-6, with D perhaps matching TRBD1 (6 bases). The CDR3 consists of 13 residues. Germline V CDR1 and CDR2: KGHSH, LQKENI. V lost 3 bases, J lost 6 bases, and 6 bases lay in between. The DNA of the CDR3 is TGTGCCAGCTCACCGGACAGTAATTCACCCCTCCACTTT. This gives the protein CASSPDSNSPLHF.

This clone came up once. The V and J genes are TRBV30 and TRBJ1-6; no clear D. V was cut by 0 bases and J by 4 bases, with 7 bases left in between. The CDR3 runs 14 residues. CDR1 GTSNPN and CDR2 SVGIG come from the germline V gene (reference sequence). The CDR3 DNA sequence: TGTGCCTGGAGTGTATCCAGTTATAATTCACCCCTCCACTTT. Translation: CAWSVSSYNSPLHF.

This clone was seen a handful of times. This chain joins TRBV5-8 and TRBJ2-1; 11 nucleotides align to TRBD2. The J segment lost 6 bases and the V segment lost 0 bases, leaving 5 bases of the junction unmatched. The CDR3 is 16 residues long. The germline gives CDR1 SGHTS, CDR2 YDEGEE. CDR3 loop: CASSLAGTSGFNEQFF. CDR3 nucleotide sequence: TGTGCCAGCAGCTTGGCCGGGACTAGCGGTTTCAATGAGCAGTTCTTC.

The gene calls are TRBV29-1 and TRBJ2-5; D is unclear. Germline loops: CDR1 SQVTM, CDR2 ANQGSEA. Trimming left V 0 bases short and J 4 bases short, with 9 bases between. The length of the CDR3 is 13 residues. The CDR3 DNA sequence: TGCAGCGTTGAAGATTATATCGGAGAGACCCAGTACTTC. Amino acids: CSVEDYIGETQYF.

The chain is built from TRBV15 and TRBJ1-4; no definite D call. Germline assignment: CDR1 LNHNV and CDR2 YYDKDF (reference sequence). The CDR3 loop spans 18 amino acids. V lost 5 bases and J 8 bases, leaving 27 bases between the germline ends. The CDR3 spells CATSPGGFSPATGEKLFF. CDR3 in DNA: TGTGCCACCAGCCCGGGAGGATTTTCTCCCGCAACGGGGGAAAAACTGTTTTTT.

The chain uses TRBV19 and TRBJ1-1; 8 bases map to TRBD1. V lost 10 bases, J lost 1 base, and 5 bases stayed unmatched. The V gene's germline CDR1 is LNHDA and CDR2 SQIVND (reference sequence). The CDR3 is 13 residues long. The CDR3 is CATKGTGNTEAFF. CDR3 coding DNA: TGTGCCACCAAAGGGACAGGGAACACTGAAGCTTTCTTT.

The CDR3: CASSNVRWAGEQYF. The CDR3, as DNA: TGTGCCAGCAGCAATGTCCGCTGGGCGGGGGAGCAGTACTTC. The chain recombines TRBV6-6 with TRBJ2-7, with D possibly TRBD2 on 6 matching bases. The V end lost 6 bases, the J end lost 7 bases, and 19 bases lay between the germline ends. The CDR3 consists of 14 residues. Germline CDR1 and CDR2: MNHNY and SVGAGI (reference sequence).

In its sample, this clone was seen once. The CDR3 nucleotides are TGCGCCAGCAGCGTTCCTCCCTATGGTTACAATGAGCAGTTCTTC. Residues: CASSVPPYGYNEQFF. This chain links TRBV5-1 with TRBJ2-1; D uncertain. The CDR3 sequence is 15 residues long. V shed 4 bases and J shed 4 bases, with 15 bases lying between them. Per germline, CDR1 SGHRS and CDR2 YFSETQ.

In DNA form, the CDR3 reads TGTGCCAGCAGCTCCGGGCAGGGGAACACTGAAGCTTTCTTT. Protein sequence: CASSSGQGNTEAFF. V usage is TRBV6-5 and J usage is TRBJ1-1; weak D call: TRBD1 (5 bases). CDR3 length: 14 amino acids. V shed 6 bases and J shed 1 base, with 12 bases lying between them. Germline CDR1 and CDR2: MNHEY and SVGAGI.

The chain uses TRBV14 and TRBJ1-2; D is unresolved. The V gene's germline CDR1 is SGHDN and CDR2 FVKESK. The CDR3 runs 14 residues. Trimming cost V 1 base and J 4 bases, with 10 bases left between them. CDR3 loop: CASSQVGRFYGYTF. Here the CDR3 DNA reads TGTGCCAGCAGCCAAGTTGGGCGCTTCTATGGCTACACCTTC.

The rearrangement uses TRBV5-1 and TRBJ1-6; 7 bases fit TRBD1. Trimming at V came to 4 bases and at J to 6 bases, leaving 7 bases not matched to a gene. Looked up from germline, CDR1 is SGHRS and CDR2 is YFSETQ. There are 15 residues in the CDR3. The CDR3 region is CASSPGGTVNSPLHF. The CDR3 coding sequence is TGCGCCAGCAGCCCAGGCGGGACAGTTAATTCACCCCTCCACTTT. The entire variable domain, with the rest obtained from reference TRBV5-1 and TRBJ1-6, is as follows: KAGVTQTPRYLIKTRGQQVTLSCSPISGHRSVSWYQQTPGQGLQFLFEYFSETQRNKGNFPGRFSGRQFSNSRSEMNVSTLELGDSALYLCASSPGGTVNSPLHFGNGTRLTVT.

The chain has TRBV10-2 and TRBJ1-1; TRBD1 aligns across 7 bases. The length of the CDR3 is 14 residues. J lost 2 bases, V lost 6 bases, and 6 bases had no gene match. In germline, CDR1 is WSHSY, CDR2 SAAADI. As DNA, the CDR3 is TGCGCCAGCAGGAAGGACAGGAGTAACACTGAAGCTTTCTTT. Amino acid sequence: CASRKDRSNTEAFF.

The rearrangement links TRBV2 to TRBJ2-1, with D perhaps matching TRBD1 (5 bases). V was trimmed by 8 bases and J by 0 bases, leaving 14 bases between them. The CDR3 covers 15 residues. Germline CDR1 is SNHLY and CDR2 is FYNNEI. CDR3 residues: CASERQLYSYNEQFF. For the CDR3, the DNA is TGTGCCAGCGAGCGACAGCTATACTCCTACAATGAGCAGTTCTTC.

The chain employs TRBV5-5 and TRBJ2-3; the match to TRBD1 covers 9 bases. This CDR3 is 14 amino acids long. With 3 bases clipped from V and 3 bases from J, the junction kept 2 bases outside the gene matches. Germline assignment: CDR1 SGHKS and CDR2 YYEKEE (reference sequence). CDR3 sequence reads: CASSSGTGTDTQYF. CDR3 DNA sequence: TGTGCCAGCAGCTCCGGGACAGGGACAGATACGCAGTATTTT.

This chain uses TRBV6-1 with TRBJ2-3, with a possible D match to TRBD2 (5 bases). The CDR3 sequence is 14 residues long. CDR1 MNHNS and CDR2 SASEGT come from the germline V gene. The V and J ends lost 4 bases and 5 bases respectively, with 13 bases between them. This chain's CDR3 is CASSVEPLVDTQYF. DNA of the CDR3: TGTGCCAGCAGTGTTGAGCCACTAGTAGATACGCAGTATTTT.

The chain recombines TRBV9 with TRBJ1-6, with D unclear. Germline assignment: CDR1 SGDLS and CDR2 YYNGEE. Trimming cost V 4 bases and J 7 bases, with 21 bases left between them. CDR3 size: 17 residues. The chain's CDR3 is CASSQEEPLLENSPLHF. The CDR3 nucleotides read TGTGCCAGCAGCCAGGAGGAGCCCCTGCTTGAGAATTCACCCCTCCACTTT.

The chain combines TRBV19 with TRBJ2-7, with 7 bases lining up with TRBD2. CDR3 length: 13 residues. The J segment lost 2 bases and the V segment lost 5 bases, leaving 3 bases of the junction unmatched. Germline assignment: CDR1 LNHDA and CDR2 SQIVND (reference sequence). The CDR3 reads CASSLSGTYEQYF. The CDR3 region has the DNA TGTGCCAGTAGTCTGAGCGGGACCTACGAGCAGTACTTC.

The V and J genes are TRBV5-4 and TRBJ2-1; 7 bases are shared with TRBD1. This CDR3 region has 15 residues. V gave up 4 bases and J gave up 0 bases; unmatched junction bases: 4. Germline CDR1 and CDR2: SGHNT and YYREEE (reference sequence). In nucleotides, the CDR3 is TGTGCCAGCAGCGAAACAGGGGACTCCTACAATGAGCAGTTCTTC. Translated: CASSETGDSYNEQFF.

V gene TRBV19 combines with J gene TRBJ1-1; 9 nucleotides agree with TRBD1. The CDR3 sequence is 13 residues long. In germline, CDR1 is LNHDA, CDR2 SQIVND (reference sequence). With 5 bases clipped from V and 4 bases from J, the junction kept 2 bases outside the gene matches. The CDR3: CASSLQGATEAFF. The DNA for the CDR3 is TGTGCCAGTAGTCTACAGGGGGCCACTGAAGCTTTCTTT.

The J gene is TRBJ1-1, the V gene TRBV10-3; 7 positions match TRBD1. The V segment lost 7 bases and the J segment 4 bases; nucleotides outside the gene matches: 3. The CDR3 covers 12 residues. CDR1 and CDR2 from the germline V gene are ENHRY and SYGVKD. CDR3 protein: CAIKGDSTEAFF. In nucleotides, the CDR3 is TGTGCCATCAAAGGGGACAGCACTGAAGCTTTCTTT.

This chain connects TRBV30 to TRBJ2-2; no clear D gene. The V gene's germline CDR1 is GTSNPN and CDR2 SVGIG (reference sequence). V was pared by 4 bases and J by 8 bases, with 8 bases between. CDR3 length: 11 residues. Here the CDR3 DNA reads TGTGCCTGGACCGACTCGGGGGAGCTGTTTTTT. Amino acid sequence: CAWTDSGELFF.

V is TRBV10-2 and J is TRBJ2-7, with 12 bases that match TRBD2. Unmatched junction bases numbered 4, after V lost 3 bases and J lost 4 bases. CDR3 length: 15 amino acids. The germline V gene has CDR1 WSHSY and CDR2 SAAADI. Here the CDR3 reads CASSDPSGRAYEQYF. DNA for the CDR3: TGCGCCAGCAGTGACCCTAGCGGGAGGGCTTACGAGCAGTACTTC.

V usage is TRBV6-6 and J usage is TRBJ2-7, with 10 bases lining up with TRBD1. Germline V CDR1 and CDR2: MNHNY, SVGAGI (reference sequence). The J segment lost 5 bases and the V segment lost 5 bases, leaving 6 bases of the junction unmatched. The CDR3 loop spans 14 amino acids. CDR3 nucleotide sequence: TGTGCCAGCAGTAATGACAGGGGGCTCGACGAGCAGTACTTC. Residues: CASSNDRGLDEQYF.

The chain links TRBV19 to TRBJ2-3; 8 bases line up with TRBD1. The V segment lost 5 bases and the J segment 3 bases; nucleotides outside the gene matches: 10. Germline CDR1 reads LNHDA; CDR2 reads SQIVND (reference sequence). This CDR3 has 16 residues. DNA of the CDR3: TGTGCCAGTAGTCCCCCCGGCAGGGGGCGAACAGATACGCAGTATTTT. This translates into CASSPPGRGRTDTQYF.

This chain uses TRBV18 with TRBJ1-2, with a weak D call TRBD1 (5 bases). The V gene lost 3 bases and the J gene lost 6 bases, with 17 bases spanning the gap. Germline CDR1 reads KGHSH; CDR2 reads LQKENI. The CDR3 has 15 residues. The CDR3 nucleotides read TGTGCCAGCTCACCCGGGCCAGGGCTCATCGATGGCTACACCTTC. Protein sequence: CASSPGPGLIDGYTF.

A few counts support this clone. The chain joins TRBV10-3 to TRBJ1-1; D gene uncertain. Germline assignment: CDR1 ENHRY and CDR2 SYGVKD. The germline V and J ends were trimmed by 10 bases and 3 bases, with 15 bases remaining between them. The CDR3 has 13 residues. As DNA, the CDR3 is TGTGCCACGAAGCGGGTGGGTGACACTGAAGCTTTCTTT. Translated, it gives CATKRVGDTEAFF.

The chain joins TRBV5-1 to TRBJ2-2; D uncertain. The CDR3 spans 12 residues. CDR1 is SGHRS, CDR2 YFSETQ, per germline. V was trimmed by 5 bases and J by 8 bases, leaving 10 bases between them. This chain's CDR3 is CASRSPNGELFF. Written as DNA, the CDR3 is TGCGCCAGCAGATCGCCTAATGGGGAGCTGTTTTTT.

This sequence joins TRBV9 and TRBJ1-5, with D possibly TRBD1 on 5 matching bases. V was clipped by 2 bases and J by 6 bases, with 12 bases between them. Germline-derived CDR1 and CDR2 are SGDLS and YYNGEE. The CDR3 spans 14 residues. The CDR3 loop reads CASSVGGAGQPQHF. The DNA of the CDR3 is TGTGCCAGCAGCGTCGGAGGGGCCGGTCAGCCCCAGCATTTT.